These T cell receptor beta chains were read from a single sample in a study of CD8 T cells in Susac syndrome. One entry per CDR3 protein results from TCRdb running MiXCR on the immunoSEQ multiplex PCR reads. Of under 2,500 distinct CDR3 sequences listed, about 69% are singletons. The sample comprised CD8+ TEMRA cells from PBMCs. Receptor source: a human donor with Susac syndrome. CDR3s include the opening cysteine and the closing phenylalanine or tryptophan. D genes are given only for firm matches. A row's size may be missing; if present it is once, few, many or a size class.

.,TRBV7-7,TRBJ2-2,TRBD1,TGTGCTAGCAGCTTAGATCCGGGACAGGGGGACACCGGGGAGCTGTTTTTT,CASSLDPGQGDTGELFF
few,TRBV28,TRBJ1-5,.,TGTGCCAGCAGTTCCCTTAATTCGGGGCAGCCCCAGCATTTT,CASSSLNSGQPQHF
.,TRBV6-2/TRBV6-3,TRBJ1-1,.,TGTGCCAGCTCTTTCTCCCCGTTGAACACTGAAGCTTTCTTT,CASSFSPLNTEAFF
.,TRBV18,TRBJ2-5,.,TGTGCCAGCTCACCACCTTACCAAGAGACCCAGTACTTC,CASSPPYQETQYF
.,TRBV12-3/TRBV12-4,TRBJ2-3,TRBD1,TGTGCCAGCAGTTTAGTAGATGGGACAGACATACCCTACCCCACAGATACGCAGTATTTT,CASSLVDGTDIPYPTDTQYF
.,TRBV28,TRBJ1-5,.,TGTGCCAGCAGTAAACTCAGGGGTAGCAATCAGCCCCAGCATTTT,CASSKLRGSNQPQHF
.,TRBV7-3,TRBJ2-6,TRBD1,TGTGCCAGCAGCCATACAGGGGATGGGGCCAACGTCCTGACTTTC,CASSHTGDGANVLTF
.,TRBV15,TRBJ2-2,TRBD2,TGTGCCACCAGCAGAGAAAGAGCGGGAGGGCCTAACGGGGAGCTGTCCTTT,CATSRERAGGPNGELSF
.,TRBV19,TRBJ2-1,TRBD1,TGTGCCAGTAGTATGCAGGGGGCGGATGAGCAGTTCTTC,CASSMQGADEQFF
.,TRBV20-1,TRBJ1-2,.,TGCAGTGCCCTCCTCACGCTCTTCGAAGACCAAAGCAACTATGGCTACACCTTC,CSALLTLFEDQSNYGYTF
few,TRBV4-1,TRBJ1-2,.,TGCGCCAGCAGCCGAGGCCCTGGCTACACCTTC,CASSRGPGYTF
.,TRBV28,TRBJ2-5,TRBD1,TGTGCCAGCAGTCTCGAACAGGGGGCCGGAGAGACCCAGTACTTC,CASSLEQGAGETQYF
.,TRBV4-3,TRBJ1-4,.,TGCGCCAGCAGCCAAGCGTTGGACAGCGCCGTTAATGAAAAACTGTTTTTT,CASSQALDSAVNEKLFF
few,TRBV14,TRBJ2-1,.,TGTGCCAGCAGCCAAGAAATTGGGGGAGCGATGCTCTCCTACAATGAGCAGTTCTTC,CASSQEIGGAMLSYNEQFF
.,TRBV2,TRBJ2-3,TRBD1,TGTGCCAGCAGTGAAATCGAGACAGGGGCAGATACGCAGTATTTT,CASSEIETGADTQYF
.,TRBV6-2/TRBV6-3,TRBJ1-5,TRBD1,TGTGCCAGCAGTCAACAGGGGTCCGCTCAGCCCCAGCATTTT,CASSQQGSAQPQHF
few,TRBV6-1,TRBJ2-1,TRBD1,TGTGCCAGCAGTCCAGCCCCGGACAGGGCAAAGCAGTTCTTC,CASSPAPDRAKQFF
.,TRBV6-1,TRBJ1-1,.,TGTGCCAGCAGTGAAGTTTTTGTACGGAGATTCTTTACTGAAGCTTTCTTT,CASSEVFVRRFFTEAFF
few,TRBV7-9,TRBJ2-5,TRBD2,TGTGCCAGCAGCGATTGGACTAGCGGGGGGGAAGAGACCCAGTACTTC,CASSDWTSGGEETQYF
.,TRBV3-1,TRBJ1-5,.,TGTGCCAGCAGCTTAATCGGAAGGGGCAATCAGCCCCAGCATTTT,CASSLIGRGNQPQHF
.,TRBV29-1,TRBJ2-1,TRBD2,TGCAGCGCCGGCGGGACTAGCGGGACCAAAGTCCACAATGAGCAGTTCTTC,CSAGGTSGTKVHNEQFF
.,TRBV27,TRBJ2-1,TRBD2,TGTGCCAGCAGTTTAGGTTCTAGCGGGTTGAAGCAGTTCTTC,CASSLGSSGLKQFF
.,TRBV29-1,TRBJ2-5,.,TGCAGCGTTCCGGGGCCCACCTCAGAGACCCAGTACTTC,CSVPGPTSETQYF
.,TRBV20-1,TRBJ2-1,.,TGCAGTGCCCAGGGATGGCGACCTGATGAGCAGTTCTTC,CSAQGWRPDEQFF
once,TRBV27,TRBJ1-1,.,TGTGCCAGCAGCTCAGGGGCCCACTTGAACACTGAAGCTTTCTTT,CASSSGAHLNTEAFF
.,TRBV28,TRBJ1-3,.,TGTGCCAGCAGTTTACCCCCCGTAGGACAACGAACGGCAGGAAACACCATATATTTT,CASSLPPVGQRTAGNTIYF
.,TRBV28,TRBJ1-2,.,TGTGCCAGCAGTTTTGAAGGGGTTATCTATGGCTACACCTTC,CASSFEGVIYGYTF
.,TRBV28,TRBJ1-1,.,TGTGCCAGCAGTTTATTATGGGATTCAGGGGTTGGGAACACTGAAGCTTTCTTT,CASSLLWDSGVGNTEAFF
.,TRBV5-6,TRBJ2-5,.,TGTGCCAGCAGCAAATGGGGTGAAGAGACCCAGTACTTC,CASSKWGEETQYF
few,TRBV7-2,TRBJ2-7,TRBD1,TGCGCCAGCAGCCAACGGACAGGGCGCGAGCAGTACTTC,CASSQRTGREQYF
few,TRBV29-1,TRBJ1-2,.,TGCAGCGTTGATCCGCTACAGGTTAACTATGGCTACACCTTC,CSVDPLQVNYGYTF
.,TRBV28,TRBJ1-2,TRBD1,TGTGCCAGCAGTGGCCCCGGGACAGAGATTCCCCCTAACTATGGCTACACCTTC,CASSGPGTEIPPNYGYTF
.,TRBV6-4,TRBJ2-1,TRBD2,TGTGCCAGCAGTGACTCGCGGGGGGGTTACAATGAGCAGTTCTTC,CASSDSRGGYNEQFF
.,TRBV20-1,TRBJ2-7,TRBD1,TGCAGTGCTAGAGGGGGACAGATCATTACCTACGAGCAGTACTTC,CSARGGQIITYEQYF
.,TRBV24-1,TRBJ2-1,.,TGTGCCACCAGTGCTTCGGACCGGTGGAAGCACTTCTTC,CATSASDRWKHFF
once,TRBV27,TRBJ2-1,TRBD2,TGTGCCAGCAGTTTCGATACTAGCGGAGCTTACAATGAGCAGTTCTTC,CASSFDTSGAYNEQFF
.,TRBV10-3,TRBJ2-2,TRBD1,TGTGCCATCAGTGGTGTACAGGGGCCGAACACCGGGGAGCTGTTTTTT,CAISGVQGPNTGELFF
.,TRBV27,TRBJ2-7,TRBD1,TGTGCCAGCAGTAGAACAGGGGGCTGGGCCTACGAGCAGTACTTC,CASSRTGGWAYEQYF
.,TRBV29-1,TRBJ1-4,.,TGCAGGGTCGGGTCCGGGGGGACTAATGAAAAACTGTTTTTT,CRVGSGGTNEKLFF
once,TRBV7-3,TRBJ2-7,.,TGTGCCAGCAGCTTCACCCTTGGATACGAGCAGTACTTC,CASSFTLGYEQYF
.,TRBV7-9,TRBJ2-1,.,TGTGCCAGCAGCTTCTCTGATACGGCAGCCAATGAGCAGTTCTTC,CASSFSDTAANEQFF
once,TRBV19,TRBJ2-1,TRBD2,TGTGCCAGGGTCCTTAGCGGGGTTGTCTACAATGAGCAGTTCTTC,CARVLSGVVYNEQFF
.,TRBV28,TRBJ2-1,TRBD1,TGTGCCAGCACTCTGCCTCGGACAGGGGGCTTCGATGAGCAGTTCTTC,CASTLPRTGGFDEQFF
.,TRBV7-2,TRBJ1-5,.,TGTGCCAGCAGCTTGACTGGAGGAGGGAGGCCCCAGCATTTT,CASSLTGGGRPQHF
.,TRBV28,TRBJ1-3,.,TGTGCCAGCAGTTTACCCCCCGGGGGACAACGAACGGCAGGAAACACCATATATTTT,CASSLPPGGQRTAGNTIYF
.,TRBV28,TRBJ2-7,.,TGTGCCAGCAGTTTTAGCTCGAGTCCCGAGCAGTACTTC,CASSFSSSPEQYF
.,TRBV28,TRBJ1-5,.,TGTGCCACGGGGGGGCCGGGCTATCAGCCCCAGCATTTT,CATGGPGYQPQHF
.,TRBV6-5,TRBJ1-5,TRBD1,TGTGCCAGCAAGATCACAGGGGGCGCGAATCAGCCCCAGCATTTT,CASKITGGANQPQHF
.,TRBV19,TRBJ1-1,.,TGTGCCAGTAGTATCCTGGGGAGCACTGAAGCTTTCTTT,CASSILGSTEAFF
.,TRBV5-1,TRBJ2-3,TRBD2,TGCGCCAGCAGCTTGGAAAGCGGGGGGTCTGGAGATACGCAGTATTTT,CASSLESGGSGDTQYF
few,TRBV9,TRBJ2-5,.,TGTGCCAGCAGCGTAGAGGGACGCAGTTCGGGGACCCAGTACTTC,CASSVEGRSSGTQYF
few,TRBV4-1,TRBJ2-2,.,TGCGCCAGCAGCCAGGATCAACAGGGAGTACTCGGGGAGCTGTTTTTT,CASSQDQQGVLGELFF
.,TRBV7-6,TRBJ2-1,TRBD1,TGTGCCAGCAGCCTCGGGACAGGGTTCTACAATGAGCAGTTCTTC,CASSLGTGFYNEQFF
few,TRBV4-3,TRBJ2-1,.,TGCGCCAGCAGCCAAGGGGAGTTCGGCGTAAATGAGCAGTTCTTC,CASSQGEFGVNEQFF